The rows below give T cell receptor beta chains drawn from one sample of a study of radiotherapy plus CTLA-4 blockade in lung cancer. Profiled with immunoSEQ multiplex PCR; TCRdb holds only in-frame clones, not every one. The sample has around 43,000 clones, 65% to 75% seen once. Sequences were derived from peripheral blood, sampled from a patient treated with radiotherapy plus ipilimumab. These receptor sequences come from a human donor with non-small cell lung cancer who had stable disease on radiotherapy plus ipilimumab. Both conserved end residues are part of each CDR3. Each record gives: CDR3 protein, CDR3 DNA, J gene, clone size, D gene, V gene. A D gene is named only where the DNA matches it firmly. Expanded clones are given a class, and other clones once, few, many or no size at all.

CASSFSGILGQPQHF	TGTGCCAGCAGTTTCTCCGGGATCCTGGGTCAGCCCCAGCATTTT	TRBJ1-5	NA	NA	TRBV27
CASSSSRVYEQYF	TGTGCCAGCAGTTCAAGCAGGGTCTACGAGCAGTACTTC	TRBJ2-7	NA	NA	TRBV6-6
CASSDYRGSQEQFF	TGCGCCAGCAGTGATTACAGGGGCTCTCAAGAGCAGTTCTTC	TRBJ2-1	few	TRBD1	TRBV10-2
CASSPPQGQETQYF	TGTGCCAGCTCACCCCCCCAGGGACAAGAGACCCAGTACTTC	TRBJ2-5	NA	NA	TRBV18
CASSVRGTSPDTQYF	TGTGCCAGCAGCGTGCGGGGGACTAGCCCCGATACGCAGTATTTT	TRBJ2-3	NA	TRBD2	TRBV9
CASSWGQGISGNTIYF	TGTGCCAGCAGCTGGGGACAGGGGATCAGTGGAAACACCATATATTTT	TRBJ1-3	NA	TRBD1	TRBV5-6
CASSLTGIMNTEAFF	TGTGCCAGCAGCCTGACCGGGATCATGAACACTGAAGCTTTCTTT	TRBJ1-1	NA	NA	TRBV5-5
CATSVTRIPNSPLHF	TGTGCCACCAGCGTTACCAGGATCCCGAATTCACCCCTCCACTTT	TRBJ1-6	NA	NA	TRBV15
CASSSDSYTGELFF	TGTGCCAGTAGTTCGGACAGCTACACCGGGGAGCTGTTTTTT	TRBJ2-2	once	NA	TRBV19
CASSLSRDSLNYGYTF	TGTGCCAGCAGTCTCAGCCGGGACTCCCTTAACTATGGCTACACCTTC	TRBJ1-2	few	NA	TRBV5-4
CASSGGRISGNTIYF	TGTGCCAGCAGTGGGGGGCGGATCTCTGGAAACACCATATATTTT	TRBJ1-3	once	NA	TRBV25-1
CATSRVGGQETQYF	TGTGCCACCAGCAGAGTTGGCGGCCAAGAGACCCAGTACTTC	TRBJ2-5	NA	NA	TRBV15
CASSLVPSSGANVLTF	TGTGCCAGCAGCTTGGTCCCCAGCTCTGGGGCCAACGTCCTGACTTTC	TRBJ2-6	NA	NA	TRBV5-6
CASSNNDQGGEQYF	TGTGCCAGCTCTAACAATGACCAGGGTGGCGAGCAGTACTTC	TRBJ2-7	NA	NA	TRBV18
CASSPTQGYGYTF	TGTGCCAGCAGCCCCACTCAGGGGTATGGCTACACCTTC	TRBJ1-2	NA	NA	TRBV27
CASSEAQVRSPLHF	TGTGCCAGCAGTGAAGCGCAGGTCCGGTCACCCCTCCACTTT	TRBJ1-6	NA	NA	TRBV6-1
CASRPQGYAEAFF	TGTGCCAGCAGACCTCAGGGGTACGCTGAAGCTTTCTTT	TRBJ1-1	NA	NA	TRBV25-1
CASSLIQGVYEQYF	TGTGCCAGCAGCTTGATACAGGGGGTCTACGAGCAGTACTTC	TRBJ2-7	once	TRBD1	TRBV5-6
CSVPFGTGAPGRQETQYF	TGCAGCGTCCCGTTCGGGACAGGGGCTCCTGGAAGGCAAGAGACCCAGTACTTC	TRBJ2-5	NA	TRBD1	TRBV29-1
CSALVNGGYTF	TGCAGTGCTCTGGTGAATGGCGGCTACACCTTC	TRBJ1-2	NA	NA	TRBV20-1
CASSLKLTGNQETQYF	TGCGCCAGCAGCCTCAAACTCACGGGAAACCAAGAGACCCAGTACTTC	TRBJ2-5	NA	NA	TRBV5-1
CASSRQGGNEQFF	TGTGCCAGCAGCCGACAAGGTGGCAATGAGCAGTTCTTC	TRBJ2-1	NA	NA	TRBV6-5
CASSLGASRETQYF	TGTGCCAGCAGCTTAGGAGCTAGTCGAGAGACCCAGTACTTC	TRBJ2-5	NA	NA	TRBV7-2
CATTQGSGELFF	TGTGCCACAACACAGGGTTCCGGGGAGCTGTTTTTT	TRBJ2-2	NA	NA	TRBV10-3
CASSFSGGRDTQYF	TGTGCCAGCAGCTTCTCAGGGGGGCGAGATACGCAGTATTTT	TRBJ2-3	NA	NA	TRBV11-3
CASSANRGRLYEQFF	TGTGCCAGCAGCGCAAACAGGGGGCGCCTGTATGAGCAGTTCTTC	TRBJ2-1	NA	TRBD1	TRBV9
CASSARDRVYGYTF	TGTGCCAGTAGTGCCCGGGACAGGGTGTATGGCTACACCTTC	TRBJ1-2	NA	TRBD1	TRBV19
CASSQSTGLNEQFF	TGTGCCAGCTCACAATCGACAGGGCTCAATGAGCAGTTCTTC	TRBJ2-1	once	TRBD1	TRBV18
CASREPGPAGEQYF	TGTGCCAGCAGGGAACCGGGCCCAGCGGGCGAGCAGTACTTC	TRBJ2-7	few	NA	TRBV6-1
CASSQYRGPNYGYTF	TGCGCCAGCAGCCAATACAGGGGCCCTAACTATGGCTACACCTTC	TRBJ1-2	NA	TRBD1	TRBV4-1
CASRGGQPYEQYF	TGTGCCAGCAGGGGGGGACAGCCTTACGAGCAGTACTTC	TRBJ2-7	NA	NA	TRBV6-5
CASSPWRGTEAFF	TGTGCCAGCTCACCTTGGAGGGGCACTGAAGCTTTCTTT	TRBJ1-1	NA	NA	TRBV18
CASKDFDRETQYF	TGTGCCAGCAAAGACTTCGATCGGGAGACCCAGTACTTC	TRBJ2-5	few	NA	TRBV25-1
CASSKQGYQETQYF	TGTGCCAGCAGCAAGCAGGGGTACCAAGAGACCCAGTACTTC	TRBJ2-5	NA	NA	TRBV11-3
CASSLASGGDRVLHF	TGTGCCAGCAGCTTAGCGTCTGGTGGGGACAGGGTCTTGCATTTT	TRBJ2-3	NA	TRBD1	TRBV7-3
CASSEVWANQPQHF	TGTGCCAGCAGTGAGGTCTGGGCCAATCAGCCCCAGCATTTT	TRBJ1-5	NA	NA	TRBV2
CASSSLDRAENSPLHF	TGTGCCAGCAGTTCCCTCGACAGGGCGGAGAATTCACCCCTCCACTTT	TRBJ1-6	NA	TRBD1	TRBV6-6
CASSETGQETQYF	TGTGCCAGCAGCGAGACAGGTCAAGAGACCCAGTACTTC	TRBJ2-5	NA	NA	TRBV9
CASSVQGSGQPQHF	TGTGCCAGCAGTGTACAGGGGAGCGGTCAGCCCCAGCATTTT	TRBJ1-5	NA	TRBD1	TRBV2
CASSLTSMGGGGEAFF	TGTGCCAGCAGCTTAACTAGCATGGGCGGGGGGGGCGAGGCGTTCTTC	TRBJ2-1	NA	TRBD2	TRBV7-3